Shown below are 8 T cell receptor beta chains from a single sample sequenced in a study of T cells after yellow fever vaccination. From the 5' RACE reads, TCRdb called clonotypes with MiXCR, one entry per CDR3 protein. Of under 150,000 distinct CDR3 sequences in the sample, 12% to 15% were seen once. The sample was CD8+ T cells sorted from PBMCs, taken 5 days after the yellow fever booster vaccination. These receptors were collected from a man aged 18 to 29 who received the YFV17D yellow fever vaccine.

V usage is TRBV5-4 and J usage is TRBJ2-7; possibly TRBD1 or TRBD2 for D (5 bases each). The germline gives CDR1 SGHNT, CDR2 YYREEE (reference sequence). The CDR3 extends over 13 amino acids. Trimming took off 3 bases at V and 3 bases at J, with 10 bases between the two ends. This chain's CDR3 is CASSSGPIYEQYF. The DNA of the CDR3 is TGTGCCAGCAGCTCGGGACCGATCTACGAGCAGTACTTC.

V gene TRBV12-3 or TRBV12-4 combines with J gene TRBJ2-7; 8 nucleotides match TRBD1. V lost 5 bases and J lost 9; bases outside the gene matches: 3. CDR3 size: 11 residues. The CDR3 is CASSQTGAQYF. The CDR3 nucleotides read TGTGCCAGCAGTCAGACAGGGGCGCAGTACTTC.

This clonotype was observed at least ten times. The chain employs TRBV7-2 and TRBJ2-7; 13 positions agree with TRBD2. Germline V gives CDR1 SGHTA, CDR2 FQGNSA. The CDR3 extends over 15 amino acids. V trimming: 5 bases; J trimming: 2 bases; junction bases outside the gene matches: 3. As DNA, the CDR3 is TGTGCCAGCAGCCTACTAGCGGGGGGGACCTACGAGCAGTACGTC. Amino acids: CASSLLAGGTYEQYV.

A few counts support this clonotype. This chain links TRBV29-1 with TRBJ2-3, with D perhaps matching TRBD1 or TRBD2 (6 bases each). The CDR3 spans 12 residues. Germline loops: CDR1 SQVTM, CDR2 ANQGSEA. The V end lost 3 bases, the J end lost 9 bases, and 13 bases lay between the germline ends. In nucleotides, the CDR3 is TGCAGCGTTGACCTTGTAGGGGGGACGCAGTATTTT. Translating it yields CSVDLVGGTQYF.

DNA for the CDR3: TGTGCTAGTGGCCCCCCCACCGACGGGTATGGCTACACCTTC. Protein product: CASGPPTDGYGYTF. The rearrangement links TRBV12-5 to TRBJ1-2; D is ambiguous. Germline V gene sequence: CDR1 LGHNT, CDR2 FRNRAP. V shed 6 bases and J shed 5 bases, with 16 bases lying between them. The CDR3 loop spans 14 amino acids.

This sequence joins TRBV7-9 and TRBJ1-6; no reliable D call. CDR1 and CDR2 (germline): SEHNR, FQNEAQ (reference sequence). The V end was cut by 1 base, the J end by 14 bases, with 12 bases between. The CDR3 runs 13 residues. CDR3 nucleotides: TGTGCCAGCAGCTTAGAGGGCAGGACCGCCCTCCACTTT. Translated: CASSLEGRTALHF.

The chain joins TRBV5-1 to TRBJ1-5; D call uncertain. This CDR3 has 14 amino acids. The V gene's germline CDR1 is SGHRS and CDR2 YFSETQ. Trimming shortened V by 4 bases and J by 3 bases, and 11 bases separated the two germline ends. CDR3 DNA: TGCGCCAGCAGCCTAGAACCTACCAATCAGCCCCAGCATTTT. It yields the protein CASSLEPTNQPQHF.

This clonotype was seen a handful of times. The chain carries TRBV20-1 and TRBJ2-3, with D perhaps matching TRBD2 (6 bases). V lost 2 bases to trimming and J lost 6 bases, with 18 bases between them. From germline, CDR1 is DFQATT and CDR2 SNEGSKA (reference sequence). The CDR3 has 15 residues. CDR3 amino acids: CSARRDGGLVDTQYF. The CDR3, as DNA: TGCAGTGCTAGACGGGACGGGGGATTAGTGGATACGCAGTATTTT.